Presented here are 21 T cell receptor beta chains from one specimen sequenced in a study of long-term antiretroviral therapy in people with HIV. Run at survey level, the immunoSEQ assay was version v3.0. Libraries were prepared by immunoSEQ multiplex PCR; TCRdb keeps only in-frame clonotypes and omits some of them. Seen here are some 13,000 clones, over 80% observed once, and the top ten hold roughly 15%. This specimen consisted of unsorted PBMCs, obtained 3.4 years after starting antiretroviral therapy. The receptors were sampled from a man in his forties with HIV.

In DNA form, the CDR3 reads TGTGCCAGCAGCAACGAAGACGGCTACGAGCAGTACTTC. Its protein is CASSNEDGYEQYF. The chain joins TRBV7-9 to TRBJ2-7, with D hard to call. The CDR3 is 13 residues long. The V end lost 5 bases, the J end lost 3 bases, and 11 bases lay between the germline ends. Germline V gene lookup returns CDR1 SEHNR and CDR2 FQNEAQ (reference sequence).

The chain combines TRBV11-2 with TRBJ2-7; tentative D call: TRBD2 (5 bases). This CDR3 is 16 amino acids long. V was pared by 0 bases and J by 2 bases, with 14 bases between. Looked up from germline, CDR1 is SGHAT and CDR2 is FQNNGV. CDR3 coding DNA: TGTGCCAGCAGCTTAGAACCCGGGGATACTACCTACGAGCAGTACTTC. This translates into CASSLEPGDTTYEQYF.

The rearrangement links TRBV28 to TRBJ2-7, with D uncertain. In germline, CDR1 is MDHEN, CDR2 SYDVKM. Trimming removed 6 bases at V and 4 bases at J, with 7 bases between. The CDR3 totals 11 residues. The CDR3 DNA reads TGTGCCAGCAGACAACTATACGAGCAGTACTTC. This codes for CASRQLYEQYF. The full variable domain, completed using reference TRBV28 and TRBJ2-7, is DVKVTQSSRYLVKRTGEKVFLECVQDMDHENMFWYRQDPGLGLRLIYFSYDVKMKEKGDIPEGYSVSREKKERFSLILESASTNQTSMYLCASRQLYEQYFGPGTRLTVT.

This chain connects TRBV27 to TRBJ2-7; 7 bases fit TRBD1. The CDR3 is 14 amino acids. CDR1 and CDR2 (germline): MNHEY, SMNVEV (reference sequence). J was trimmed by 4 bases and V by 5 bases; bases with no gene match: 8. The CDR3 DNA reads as TGTGCCAGCAGTATTGGACAGGCGCGGTACGAGCAGTACTTC. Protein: CASSIGQARYEQYF.

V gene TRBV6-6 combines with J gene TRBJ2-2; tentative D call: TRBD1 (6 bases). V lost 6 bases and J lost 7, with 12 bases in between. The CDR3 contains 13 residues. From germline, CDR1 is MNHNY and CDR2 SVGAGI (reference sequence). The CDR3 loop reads CASRRTGNGELFF. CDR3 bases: TGTGCCAGCAGAAGAACAGGGAACGGGGAGCTGTTTTTT.

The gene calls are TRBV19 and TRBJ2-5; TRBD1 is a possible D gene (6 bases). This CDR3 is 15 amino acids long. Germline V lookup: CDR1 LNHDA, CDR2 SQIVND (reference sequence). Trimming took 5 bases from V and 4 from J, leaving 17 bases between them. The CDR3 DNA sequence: TGTGCCAGTAGTGTATATAAAACAGGGCGAGAGACCCAGTACTTC. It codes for CASSVYKTGRETQYF.

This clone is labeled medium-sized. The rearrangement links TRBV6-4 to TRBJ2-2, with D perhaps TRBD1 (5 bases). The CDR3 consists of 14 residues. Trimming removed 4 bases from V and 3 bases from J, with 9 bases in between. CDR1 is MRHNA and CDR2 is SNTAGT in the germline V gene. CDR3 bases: TGTGCCAGCAGTGCCAGGGCGGACACCGGGGAGCTGTTTTTT. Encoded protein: CASSARADTGELFF.

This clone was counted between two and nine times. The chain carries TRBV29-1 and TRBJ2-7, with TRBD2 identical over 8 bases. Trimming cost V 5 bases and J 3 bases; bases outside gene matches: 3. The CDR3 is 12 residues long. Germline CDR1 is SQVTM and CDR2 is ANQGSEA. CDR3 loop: CSVRGGVYEQYF. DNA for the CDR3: TGCAGCGTTCGGGGGGGAGTCTACGAGCAGTACTTC.

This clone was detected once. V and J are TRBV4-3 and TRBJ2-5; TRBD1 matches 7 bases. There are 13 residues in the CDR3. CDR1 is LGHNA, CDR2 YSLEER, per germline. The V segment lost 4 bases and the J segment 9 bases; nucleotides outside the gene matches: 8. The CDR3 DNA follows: TGCGCCAGCAGCCCAGGGCCGCAGGGGGCCCAGTACTTC. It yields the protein CASSPGPQGAQYF.

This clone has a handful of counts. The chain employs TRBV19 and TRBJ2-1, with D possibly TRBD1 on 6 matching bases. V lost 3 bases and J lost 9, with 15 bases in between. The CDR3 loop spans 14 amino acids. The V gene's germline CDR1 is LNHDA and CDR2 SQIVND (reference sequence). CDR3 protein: CASSMLGDIGEQFF. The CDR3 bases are TGTGCCAGTAGTATGTTAGGGGACATAGGTGAGCAGTTCTTC.

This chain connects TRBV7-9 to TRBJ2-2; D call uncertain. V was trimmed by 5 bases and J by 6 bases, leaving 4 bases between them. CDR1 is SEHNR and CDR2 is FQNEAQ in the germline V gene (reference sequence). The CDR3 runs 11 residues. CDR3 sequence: CASSDPGELFF. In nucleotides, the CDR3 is TGTGCCAGCAGCGACCCCGGGGAGCTGTTTTTT.

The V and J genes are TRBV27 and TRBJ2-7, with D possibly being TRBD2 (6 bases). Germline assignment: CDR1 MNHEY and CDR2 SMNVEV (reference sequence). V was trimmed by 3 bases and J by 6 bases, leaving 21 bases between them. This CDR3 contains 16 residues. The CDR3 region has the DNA TGTGCCAGCAGTTTGACGACGAGGGTAAACGGGGGCGAGCAGTACTTC. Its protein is CASSLTTRVNGGEQYF.

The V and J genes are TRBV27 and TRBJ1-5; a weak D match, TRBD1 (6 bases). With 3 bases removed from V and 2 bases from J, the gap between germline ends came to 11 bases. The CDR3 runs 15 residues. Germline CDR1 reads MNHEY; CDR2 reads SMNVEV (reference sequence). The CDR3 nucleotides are TGTGCCAGCAGTTTTGGGGGCGCGGGCAATCAGCCCCAGCATTTT. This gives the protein CASSFGGAGNQPQHF.

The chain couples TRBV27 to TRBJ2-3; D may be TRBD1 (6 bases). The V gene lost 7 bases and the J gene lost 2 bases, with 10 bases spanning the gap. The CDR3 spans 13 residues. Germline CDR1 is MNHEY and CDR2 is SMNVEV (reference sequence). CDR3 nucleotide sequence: TGTGCCAGCACCGGGACAAACACAGATACGCAGTATTTT. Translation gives CASTGTNTDTQYF.

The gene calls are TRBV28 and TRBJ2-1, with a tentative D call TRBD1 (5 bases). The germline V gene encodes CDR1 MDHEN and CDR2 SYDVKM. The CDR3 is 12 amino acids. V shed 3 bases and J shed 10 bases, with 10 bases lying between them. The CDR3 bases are TGTGCCAGCAGTTTCGGCCAGGGAGAGCAGTTCTTC. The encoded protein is CASSFGQGEQFF. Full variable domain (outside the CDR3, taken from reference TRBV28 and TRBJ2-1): DVKVTQSSRYLVKRTGEKVFLECVQDMDHENMFWYRQDPGLGLRLIYFSYDVKMKEKGDIPEGYSVSREKKERFSLILESASTNQTSMYLCASSFGQGEQFFGPGTRLTVL.

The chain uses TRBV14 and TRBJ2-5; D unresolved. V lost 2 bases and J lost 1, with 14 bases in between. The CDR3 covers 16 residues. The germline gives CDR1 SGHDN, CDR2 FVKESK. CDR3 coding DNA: TGTGCCAGCAGCCAACCCAAACGGGCCTTCCAAGAGACCCAGTACTTC. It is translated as CASSQPKRAFQETQYF.

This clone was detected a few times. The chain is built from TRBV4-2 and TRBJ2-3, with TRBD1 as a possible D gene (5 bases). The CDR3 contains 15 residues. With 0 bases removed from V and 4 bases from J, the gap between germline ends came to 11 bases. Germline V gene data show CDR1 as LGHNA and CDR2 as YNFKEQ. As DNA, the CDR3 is TGTGCCAGCAGCCAAGAAGCTAGGGGCTCAGATACGCAGTATTTT. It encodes CASSQEARGSDTQYF.

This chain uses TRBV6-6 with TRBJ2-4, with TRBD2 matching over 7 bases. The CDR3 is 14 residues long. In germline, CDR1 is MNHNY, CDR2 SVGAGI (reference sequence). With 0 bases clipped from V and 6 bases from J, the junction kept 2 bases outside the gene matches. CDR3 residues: CASSYSGEGNIQYF. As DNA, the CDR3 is TGTGCCAGCAGTTACTCGGGGGAGGGAAACATTCAGTACTTC.

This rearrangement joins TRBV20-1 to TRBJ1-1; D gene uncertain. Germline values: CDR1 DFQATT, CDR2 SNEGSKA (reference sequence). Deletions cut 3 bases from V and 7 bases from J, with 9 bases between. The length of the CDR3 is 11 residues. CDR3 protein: CSARSKNEAFF. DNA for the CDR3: TGCAGTGCTAGGTCGAAAAATGAAGCTTTCTTT.

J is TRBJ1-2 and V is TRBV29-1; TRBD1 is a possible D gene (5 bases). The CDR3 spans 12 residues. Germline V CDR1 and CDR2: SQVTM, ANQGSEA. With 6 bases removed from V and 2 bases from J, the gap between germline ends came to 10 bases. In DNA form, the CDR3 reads TGCAGCGTCTCGCAGGGAAACTATGGCTACACCTTC. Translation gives CSVSQGNYGYTF.

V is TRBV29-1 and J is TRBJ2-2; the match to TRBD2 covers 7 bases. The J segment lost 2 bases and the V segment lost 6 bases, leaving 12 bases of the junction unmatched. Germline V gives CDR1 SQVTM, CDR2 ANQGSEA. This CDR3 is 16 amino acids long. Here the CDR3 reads CSVMTSLRANTGELFF. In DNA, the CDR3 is TGCAGCGTAATGACTAGCCTCAGGGCTAACACCGGGGAGCTGTTTTTT.